The entry below describes one T cell receptor beta chain. It was with a sample-barcoded 5' primer and a J-beta primer mix that a second PCR of about 6 to 12 cycles was run. TCRdb re-called the 5' RACE reads through MiXCR, storing one row per CDR3 protein. Here the sample spans some 780,000 distinct CDR3 sequences, 56% being singletons. The data derive from a study of blood T cells in healthy people across ages. Each donor's blood draw was around 9.2 milliliters of peripheral blood. This CDR3 is built from 15 residues. V dropped 0 bases and J dropped 1 base, with 9 bases sitting between them. Germline V lookup: CDR1 SGHTA, CDR2 FQGNSA.

This sequence joins TRBV7-2 and TRBJ1-1, with D possibly matching TRBD1 (5 bases). Source material: blood. This sequence originates from a man between 40 and 49 years old in good health. This CDR3 reads CASSLAGGGNTEAFF. CDR3 DNA: TGTGCCAGCAGCTTAGCGGGCGGGGGGAACACTGAAGCTTTCTTT.